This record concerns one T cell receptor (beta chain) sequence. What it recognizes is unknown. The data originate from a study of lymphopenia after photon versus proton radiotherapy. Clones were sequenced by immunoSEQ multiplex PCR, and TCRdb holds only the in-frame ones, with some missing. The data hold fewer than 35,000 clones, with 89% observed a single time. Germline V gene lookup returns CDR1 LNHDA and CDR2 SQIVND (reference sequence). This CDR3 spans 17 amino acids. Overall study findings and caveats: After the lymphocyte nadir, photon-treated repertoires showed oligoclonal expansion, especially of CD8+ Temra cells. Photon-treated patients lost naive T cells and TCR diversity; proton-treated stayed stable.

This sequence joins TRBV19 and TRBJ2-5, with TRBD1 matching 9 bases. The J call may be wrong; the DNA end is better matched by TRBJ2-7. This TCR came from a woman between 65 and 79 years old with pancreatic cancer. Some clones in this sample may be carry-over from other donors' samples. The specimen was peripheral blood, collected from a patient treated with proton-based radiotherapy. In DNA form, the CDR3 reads TGTGCCAGTAGTACCGACCGGGACAGGGTTTTATGGTACGAGCAGTACTTC. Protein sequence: CASSTDRDRVLWYEQYF.